The sequence of this T cell receptor (beta chain) was determined in a study of control samples from healthy donors and cancer patients. The assay was immunoSEQ multiplex PCR, and TCRdb's table has in-frame clones only and misses some. The sample carries tens of thousands of clones, under 90% recorded once. Trimming stripped 1 base from V and 6 bases from J, with 9 bases between. The V gene's germline CDR1 is SNHLY and CDR2 FYNNEI. This CDR3 has 14 residues. This clone was seen only a few times. The sequence was collected from a man aged 50 to 59 in good health. Sequenced input: blood. The rearrangement links TRBV2 to TRBJ2-2; D ambiguous. CDR3 nucleotides: TGTGCCAGCAGTGAAGTCGGGTTTCCCGGGGAGCTGTTTTTT. Protein: CASSEVGFPGELFF. Based on the CDR3 plus reference TRBV2 and TRBJ2-2, the full variable domain is EPEVTQTPSHQVTQMGQEVILRCVPISNHLYFYWYRQILGQKVEFLVSFYNNEISEKSEIFDDQFSVERPDGSNFTLKIRSTKLEDSAMYFCASSEVGFPGELFFGEGSRLTVL.